This T cell receptor (beta chain) was sequenced in a study of blood T cell repertoires in COVID-19. In the study overall: PBMCs, B-cell-depleted T cells, or T cells were the source of the cDNA or gDNA that made up the material.

V was cut by 1 base and J by 2 bases, with 14 bases left in between. This CDR3 is built from 16 residues. Germline-derived CDR1 and CDR2 are SGHAT and FQNNGV. Authors' processing steps: Estimation of nucleated cell counts was performed using reference gene primer amplification. Here immunoSEQ multiplex PCR was the method, and the copy in TCRdb shows in-frame clones only, minus some. The V and J calls and clone size come from that table; D and trimming were worked out from the DNA. The sample lists approximately 45,000 clones, roughly 70% seen once, with more than 55% in the top ten. Material: peripheral blood. V and J are TRBV11-2 and TRBJ1-2, with D tentatively TRBD1 (6 bases). The sequence came from a man older than 75 with acute or convalescent COVID-19. The CDR3 loop reads CASSLGLGGQNYGYTF. CDR3 in DNA: TGTGCCAGCAGCTTAGGACTCGGAGGACAGAACTATGGCTACACCTTC.